The source of this T cell receptor (beta chain) is a study of T cells in localized non-small cell lung cancer. Concerning this clone itself: Its antigen remains unknown.

Study-level findings and limits: Median around 56 top-100 tumor clones were shared with paired adjacent lung. Greater T cell density in blood accompanied longer overall survival. There was higher T cell clonality in uninvolved adjacent lung than in tumor, and it was highest there. Because researchers sequenced only one region of the tumor, heterogeneity is still possible.

Deletions cut 8 bases from V and 0 bases from J, with 8 bases between. Germline CDR1 LNHDA, CDR2 SQIVND (reference sequence). The CDR3 has 13 residues. The table came from immunoSEQ multiplex PCR; TCRdb's copy has only in-frame clones and leaves some out. The sample has 35,000 to 50,000 clones, about 85% seen once. The chain carries TRBV19 and TRBJ1-5; D remains ambiguous. The sample in question was PBMCs, obtained before any cancer treatment. This sequence was found in a woman aged 40-69 years with stage II squamous cell lung carcinoma. CDR3 sequence: CASRSYSNQPQHF. In DNA, the CDR3 is TGTGCCAGTCGCTCCTATAGCAATCAGCCCCAGCATTTT. The full variable domain, rest sourced from reference TRBV19 and TRBJ1-5, is DGGITQSPKYLFRKEGQNVTLSCEQNLNHDAMYWYRQDPGQGLRLIYYSQIVNDFQKGDIAEGYSVSREKKESFPLTVTSAQKNPTAFYLCASRSYSNQPQHFGDGTRLSIL.